This entry concerns a single T cell receptor beta chain. A much larger clone lies a single base off, so this may be a read error. The sample belongs to a study of CD8 T cells in ankylosing spondylitis. One entry per CDR3 protein results from TCRdb running MiXCR on the 5' RACE reads. The data contain tens of thousands of distinct CDR3 sequences, roughly 5% of them singletons. The CDR3 sequence is 13 residues long. CDR1 and CDR2 (germline): WSHSY, SAAADI. V lost 7 bases and J 1 base, leaving 10 bases between the germline ends. The chain recombines TRBV10-2 with TRBJ1-1; a weak D match, TRBD1 (5 bases). Sequences were obtained from blood, either unsorted or a sorted T cell fraction (not recorded which). This TCR was sampled from a male donor with ankylosing spondylitis or in good health (not recorded which). CDR3 coding DNA: TGCGCCAGCAAGGGACGGGGGAACACTGAAGCTTTCTTT. Protein sequence: CASKGRGNTEAFF.